The rows below give T cell receptor beta chains drawn from one sample of a study of CD8 T cells in ankylosing spondylitis. TCRdb analysed the 5' RACE reads with MiXCR anew, one entry per CDR3 protein. This sample has approximately 300,000 distinct CDR3 sequences, with roughly 8% found just once. Specimen: blood, either unsorted or a sorted T cell fraction (not recorded which). The origin of the receptors is a male donor with ankylosing spondylitis. Each CDR3 is given with its conserved first and last residue. A D gene is named only where the DNA matches it firmly. For some rows the clone size is stated as once, few or many, or as a class when expanded; others skip it.

TRBV5-1	TRBD1	TRBJ2-1	many	11	CASSKDRGEFF	TGCGCCAGCAGTAAGGACAGGGGTGAGTTCTTC
TRBV12-3/TRBV12-4	.	TRBJ1-2	many	15	CASSLYVGKNYGYTF	TGTGCCAGCAGTTTATACGTAGGCAAAAACTATGGCTACACCTTC
TRBV20-1	.	TRBJ1-2	.	12	CSARYGSYGYTF	TGCAGTGCTAGGTACGGGAGTTATGGCTACACCTTC
TRBV20-1	TRBD1	TRBJ1-1	.	16	CTTNRAGGTLYTEAFF	TGCACCACAAACCGGGCAGGGGGAACCCTTTACACTGAAGCTTTCTTT
TRBV6-1	.	TRBJ2-7	.	14	CASSEAGRVYEQYF	TGTGCCAGCAGTGAAGCGGGGCGCGTCTACGAGCAGTACTTC
TRBV7-3	.	TRBJ2-5	.	13	CASSPGAVETQYF	TGTGCCAGCAGCCCCGGGGCGGTAGAGACCCAGTACTTC
TRBV20-1	TRBD2	TRBJ2-7	few	14	CSGGESGLAGEQYF	TGCAGCGGGGGCGAGTCCGGGCTAGCGGGCGAGCAGTACTTC
TRBV27	.	TRBJ2-1	few	12	CASSEGFNEQFF	TGTGCCAGCAGCGAGGGTTTCAATGAGCAGTTCTTC
TRBV28	TRBD2	TRBJ2-3	few	16	CASSFTSGGGTDTQYF	TGTGCCAGCAGTTTTACTAGCGGAGGGGGAACAGATACGCAGTATTTT
TRBV27	.	TRBJ1-6	few	17	CASSQMGGATYNSPLHF	TGTGCCAGCAGCCAAATGGGGGGGGCGACCTATAATTCACCCCTCCACTTT
TRBV20-1	.	TRBJ2-1	few	14	CSARDDLTAAEQFF	TGCAGTGCTAGAGATGACCTGACGGCGGCTGAGCAGTTCTTC
TRBV5-1	.	TRBJ2-7	many	13	CASGQLGGYEQYF	TGCGCCAGCGGGCAACTCGGGGGCTACGAGCAGTACTTC
TRBV20-1	TRBD2	TRBJ2-3	.	15	CSATKTSGKADTQYF	TGCAGTGCTACTAAGACTAGCGGGAAAGCAGATACGCAGTATTTT
TRBV5-8	TRBD1	TRBJ2-7	many	14	CASSLDRATYEQYF	TGTGCCAGCAGCCTCGACAGGGCGACCTACGAGCAGTACTTC
TRBV18	TRBD2	TRBJ2-1	few	14	CASQPSGAYNEQFF	TGTGCCAGCCAACCTAGCGGAGCGTACAATGAGCAGTTCTTC
TRBV7-9	.	TRBJ2-1	.	15	CASKGLYTSYNEQFF	TGTGCCAGCAAGGGGCTCTATACCTCCTACAATGAGCAGTTCTTC
TRBV4-1	TRBD2	TRBJ2-1	.	16	CASSRTTSGGYNEQFF	TGCGCCAGCAGCCGAACGACTAGCGGGGGCTACAATGAGCAGTTCTTC